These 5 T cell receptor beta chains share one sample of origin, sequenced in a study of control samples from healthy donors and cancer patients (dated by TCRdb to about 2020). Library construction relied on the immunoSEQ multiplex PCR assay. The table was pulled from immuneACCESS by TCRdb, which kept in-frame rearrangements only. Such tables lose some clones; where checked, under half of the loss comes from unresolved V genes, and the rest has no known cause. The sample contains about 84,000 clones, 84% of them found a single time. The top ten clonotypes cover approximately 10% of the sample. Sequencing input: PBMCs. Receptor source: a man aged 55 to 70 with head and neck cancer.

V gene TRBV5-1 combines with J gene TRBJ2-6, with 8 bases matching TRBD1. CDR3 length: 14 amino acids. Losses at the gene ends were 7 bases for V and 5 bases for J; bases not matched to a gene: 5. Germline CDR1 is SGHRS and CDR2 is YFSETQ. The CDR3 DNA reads TGCGCCAGCGCGGACAGGGTGAGGGCCAACGTCCTGACTTTC. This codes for CASADRVRANVLTF. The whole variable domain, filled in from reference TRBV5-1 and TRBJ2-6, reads KAGVTQTPRYLIKTRGQQVTLSCSPISGHRSVSWYQQTPGQGLQFLFEYFSETQRNKGNFPGRFSGRQFSNSRSEMNVSTLELGDSALYLCASADRVRANVLTFGAGSRLTVL.

CDR3 protein: CASSPGYEQFF. In DNA form, the CDR3 reads TGTGCCAGCAGCCCCGGGTATGAGCAGTTCTTC. The rearrangement joins TRBV7-9 to TRBJ2-1; D unresolved. The CDR3 covers 11 residues. V was pared by 5 bases and J by 8 bases, with 7 bases between. Per germline, CDR1 SEHNR and CDR2 FQNEAQ (reference sequence). Combining the CDR3 with reference TRBV7-9 and TRBJ2-1 gives the whole variable domain DTGVSQNPRHKITKRGQNVTFRCDPISEHNRLYWYRQTLGQGPEFLTYFQNEAQLEKSRLLSDRFSAERPKGSFSTLEIQRTEQGDSAMYLCASSPGYEQFFGPGTRLTVL.

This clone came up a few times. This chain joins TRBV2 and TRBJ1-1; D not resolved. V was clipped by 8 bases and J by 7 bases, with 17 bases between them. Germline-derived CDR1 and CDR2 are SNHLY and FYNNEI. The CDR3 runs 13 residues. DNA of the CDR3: TGTGCCAGCGGGAGGAGCAGCCGGGGTGAAGCTTTCTTT. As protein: CASGRSSRGEAFF.

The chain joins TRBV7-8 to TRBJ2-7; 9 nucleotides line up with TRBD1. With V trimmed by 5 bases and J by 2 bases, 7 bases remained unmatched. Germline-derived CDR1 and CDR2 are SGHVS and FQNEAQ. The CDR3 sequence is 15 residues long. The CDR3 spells CASSPGTGWAYEQYF. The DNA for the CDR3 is TGTGCCAGCAGCCCCGGGACAGGGTGGGCCTACGAGCAGTACTTC.

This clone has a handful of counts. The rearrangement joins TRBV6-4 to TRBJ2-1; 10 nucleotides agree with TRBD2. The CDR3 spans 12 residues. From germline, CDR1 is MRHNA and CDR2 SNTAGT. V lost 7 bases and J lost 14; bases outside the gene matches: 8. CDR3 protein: CASIRLAGVKFF. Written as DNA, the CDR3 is TGTGCCAGCATTAGGCTAGCGGGAGTAAAGTTCTTC.